This is a list of T cell receptor beta chains from one sample in a study of OX40 agonist ivuxolimab in advanced cancers. Produced via immunoSEQ multiplex PCR; TCRdb's table is partial and in-frame only. The sample lists roughly 79,000 clones; roughly 85% were seen once. The sample consisted of CD4+ or CD8+ T cells sorted from blood, taken in a trial of the OX40 agonist ivuxolimab. Receptors originate from an adult with an advanced solid tumor such as melanoma, head and neck, liver or kidney cancer. The CDR3 runs from the conserved cysteine through the conserved F or W. A D gene is named only where the DNA matches it firmly. The size entry is marked missing in some rows and otherwise reads once, few, many or a size class.

clone size	V gene	D gene	J gene	CDR3 protein	CDR3 DNA
NA	TRBV5-4	TRBD2	TRBJ2-1	CASSLGLGDNEQFF	TGTGCCAGCAGTTTGGGACTAGGGGATAATGAGCAGTTCTTC
NA	TRBV5-1	NA	TRBJ1-3	CASSLGQASSGNTIYF	TGCGCCAGCAGCTTGGGACAGGCGAGCTCTGGAAACACCATATATTTT
NA	TRBV7-9	NA	TRBJ2-7	CASSLVGYEQYF	TGTGCCAGCAGCTTAGTAGGGTACGAGCAGTACTTC
NA	TRBV5-1	NA	TRBJ2-1	CASSLVRGSRHNEQFF	TGCGCCAGCAGCTTGGTTAGGGGGAGTCGCCACAATGAGCAGTTCTTC
NA	TRBV18	TRBD1	TRBJ1-2	CASSPFPGTGNPSYGYTF	TGTGCCAGCTCACCATTTCCCGGGACAGGGAACCCTAGCTATGGCTACACCTTC
NA	TRBV5-4	NA	TRBJ1-6	CASSLDTGGYSPLHF	TGTGCCAGCAGCTTGGACACCGGCGGTTATTCACCCCTCCACTTT
NA	TRBV10-2	NA	TRBJ2-5	CASSESTETQYF	TGCGCCAGCAGTGAGTCGACCGAGACCCAGTACTTC
NA	TRBV7-9	TRBD1	TRBJ2-5	CASSSFLGGAETQYF	TGTGCCAGCAGCTCATTTCTAGGGGGCGCAGAGACCCAGTACTTC
NA	TRBV6-5	NA	TRBJ1-2	CASSAETGNAGYTF	TGTGCCAGCAGTGCTGAAACAGGGAATGCTGGCTACACCTTC
few	TRBV11-3	NA	TRBJ2-1	CASSLGFISGEQFF	TGTGCCAGCAGCTTAGGGTTCATCTCGGGTGAGCAGTTCTTC
NA	TRBV10-3	TRBD2	TRBJ2-1	CAISDRTSGRGNEQFF	TGTGCCATCAGTGACCGGACTAGCGGGAGAGGTAATGAGCAGTTCTTC
NA	TRBV18	NA	TRBJ2-3	CASSPSQESTDTQYF	TGTGCCAGCTCACCATCACAGGAGAGCACAGATACGCAGTATTTT
NA	TRBV6-1	NA	TRBJ1-5	CASSEQVDQPQHF	TGTGCCAGCAGTGAACAGGTGGATCAGCCCCAGCATTTT
once	TRBV25-1	TRBD2	TRBJ2-1	CASSQRLAGYNEQFF	TGTGCCAGCAGTCAGCGACTAGCGGGTTACAATGAGCAGTTCTTC
NA	TRBV5-1	TRBD1	TRBJ1-6	CASSLGTGYNSPLHF	TGCGCCAGCAGCTTAGGGACAGGATATAATTCACCCCTCCACTTT
few	TRBV19	TRBD1	TRBJ2-7	CASSQSGTGFEQYF	TGTGCCAGTAGTCAAAGCGGGACAGGGTTCGAGCAGTACTTC
NA	TRBV19	TRBD2	TRBJ2-6	CASTGVAGPFSGANVLTF	TGTGCCAGTACCGGGGTAGCGGGACCCTTCTCTGGGGCCAACGTCCTGACTTTC
NA	TRBV7-2	TRBD2	TRBJ2-1	CASSLAGTRGNYNEQFF	TGTGCCAGCAGCTTAGCCGGGACTAGGGGGAACTACAATGAGCAGTTCTTC
NA	TRBV19	NA	TRBJ2-6	CASSTGPLPGANVLTF	TGTGCCAGTAGTACCGGGCCGCTCCCGGGGGCCAACGTCCTGACTTTC
NA	TRBV28	NA	TRBJ1-4	CASRGTPNEKLFF	TGTGCCAGCAGGGGGACCCCTAATGAAAAACTGTTTTTT
few	TRBV28	TRBD2	TRBJ2-1	CASSSGRAFDEQFF	TGTGCCAGCAGCTCCGGGAGGGCCTTCGATGAGCAGTTCTTC
NA	TRBV6-4	NA	TRBJ1-5	CASSYSSGEQPQHF	TGTGCCAGCAGTTACTCGTCCGGGGAGCAGCCCCAGCATTTT